One and the same sample provided the 3 T cell receptor beta chains below, sequenced in a study of cytomegalovirus exposure and HLA in healthy donors. This PCR relied on a set of 60 Vbeta primers and 13 Jbeta primers. Using immunoSEQ multiplex PCR, the repertoire was profiled, and TCRdb retains in-frame clones only, with some absent. The table shows hundreds of thousands of clones, with 80% to 90% occurring only once. The source material was PBMCs. The receptors stem from a woman aged 18 to 35 in good health and CMV-seronegative.

This chain uses TRBV2 with TRBJ1-3; D may be TRBD1 (5 bases). There are 16 residues in the CDR3. The V end lost 9 bases, the J end lost 0 bases, and 18 bases lay between the germline ends. Germline values: CDR1 SNHLY, CDR2 FYNNEI. The CDR3 loop is CASGAAGTHSGNTIYF. The CDR3 DNA reads as TGTGCCAGTGGGGCGGCAGGAACACACTCTGGAAACACCATATATTTT.

The chain carries TRBV2 and TRBJ2-7; unclear D gene. This CDR3 is built from 14 residues. V was shortened by 4 bases and J by 0 bases, with 10 bases between the two germline ends. Per the germline V gene, CDR1 is SNHLY and CDR2 is FYNNEI. This CDR3 reads CASSVRRLSYEQYF. CDR3 bases: TGTGCCAGCAGTGTGCGGAGACTCTCCTACGAGCAGTACTTC.

V and J are TRBV29-1 and TRBJ2-1; perhaps TRBD2 as D (5 bases). CDR3 length equals 12 residues. Germline assignment: CDR1 SQVTM and CDR2 ANQGSEA. The germline V and J ends were trimmed by 6 bases and 4 bases, with 10 bases remaining between them. CDR3 bases: TGCAGCGTAGGGAGCTTTTACAATGAGCAGTTCTTC. The encoded protein is CSVGSFYNEQFF.